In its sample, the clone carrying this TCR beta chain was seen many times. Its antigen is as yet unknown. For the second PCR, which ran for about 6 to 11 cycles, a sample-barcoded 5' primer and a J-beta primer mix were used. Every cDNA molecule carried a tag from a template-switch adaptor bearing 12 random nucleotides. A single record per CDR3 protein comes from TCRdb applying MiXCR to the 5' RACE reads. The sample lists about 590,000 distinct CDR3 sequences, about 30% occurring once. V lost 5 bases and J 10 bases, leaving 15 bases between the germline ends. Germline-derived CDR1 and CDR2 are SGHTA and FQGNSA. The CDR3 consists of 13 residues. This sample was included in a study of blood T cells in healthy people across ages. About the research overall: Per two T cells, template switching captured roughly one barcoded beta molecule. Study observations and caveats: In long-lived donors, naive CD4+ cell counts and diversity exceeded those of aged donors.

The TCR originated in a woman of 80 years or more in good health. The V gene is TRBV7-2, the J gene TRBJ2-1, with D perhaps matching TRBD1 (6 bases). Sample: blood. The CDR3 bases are TGTGCCAGCAGCCAGGGGCCGGGGCCCGAGCAGTTCTTC. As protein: CASSQGPGPEQFF.